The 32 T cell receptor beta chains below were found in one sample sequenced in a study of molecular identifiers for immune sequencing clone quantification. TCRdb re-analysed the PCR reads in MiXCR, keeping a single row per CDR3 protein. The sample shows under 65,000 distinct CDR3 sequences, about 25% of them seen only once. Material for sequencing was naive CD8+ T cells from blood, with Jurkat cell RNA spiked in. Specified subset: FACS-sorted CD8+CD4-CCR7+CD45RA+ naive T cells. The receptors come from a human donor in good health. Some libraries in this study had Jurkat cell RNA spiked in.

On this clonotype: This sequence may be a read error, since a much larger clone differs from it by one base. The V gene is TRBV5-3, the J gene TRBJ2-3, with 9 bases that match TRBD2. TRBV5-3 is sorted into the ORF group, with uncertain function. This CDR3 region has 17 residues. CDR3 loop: CASSLESLAGYTDSQYF. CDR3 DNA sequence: TGTGCCAGCAGCTTGGAATCTCTAGCGGGGTACACAGATTCGCAGTATTTT.

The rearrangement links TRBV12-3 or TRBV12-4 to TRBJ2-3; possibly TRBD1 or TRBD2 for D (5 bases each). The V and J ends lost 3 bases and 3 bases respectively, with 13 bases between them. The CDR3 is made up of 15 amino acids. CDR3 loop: CASSLVLWGTDTQYF. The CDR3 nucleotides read TGTGCCAGCAGTTTGGTCCTATGGGGGACAGATACGCAGTATTTT.

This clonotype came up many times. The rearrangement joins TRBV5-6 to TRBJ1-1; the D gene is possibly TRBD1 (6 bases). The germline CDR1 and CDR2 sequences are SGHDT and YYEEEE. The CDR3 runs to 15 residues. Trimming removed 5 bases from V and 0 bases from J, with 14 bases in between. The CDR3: CASSNRAELNTEAFF. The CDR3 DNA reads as TGTGCCAGCAGTAACAGGGCGGAGTTGAACACTGAAGCTTTCTTT.

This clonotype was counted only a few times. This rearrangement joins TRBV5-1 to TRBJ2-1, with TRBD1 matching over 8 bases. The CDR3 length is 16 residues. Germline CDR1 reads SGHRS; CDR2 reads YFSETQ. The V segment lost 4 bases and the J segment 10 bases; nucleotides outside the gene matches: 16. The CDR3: CASSPYRRQGAEEQFF. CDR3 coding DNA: TGCGCCAGCAGCCCATATCGTAGGCAGGGGGCAGAGGAGCAGTTCTTC.

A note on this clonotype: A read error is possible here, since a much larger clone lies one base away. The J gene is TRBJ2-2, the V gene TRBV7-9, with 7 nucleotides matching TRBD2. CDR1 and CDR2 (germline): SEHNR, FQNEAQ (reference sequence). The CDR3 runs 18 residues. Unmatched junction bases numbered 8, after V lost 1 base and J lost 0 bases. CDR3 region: CASSLVIRGGANTGELFF. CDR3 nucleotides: TGTGCCAGCAGCTTAGTTATAAGGGGAGGGGCGAACACCGGGGAGCTGTTTTTT.

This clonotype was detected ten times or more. In DNA form, the CDR3 reads TGTGCCAGCAGCGTAGAGACGGTAACGGAGTATTTT. Translation gives CASSVETVTEYF. V gene TRBV9 combines with J gene TRBJ2-3; D is ambiguous. V was clipped by 0 bases and J by 13 bases, with 12 bases between them. The CDR3 covers 12 residues. Germline CDR1 is SGDLS and CDR2 is YYNGEE. Looking up the rest from reference TRBV9 and TRBJ2-3 gives the full variable domain: DSGVTQTPKHLITATGQRVTLRCSPRSGDLSVYWYQQSLDQGLQFLIQYYNGEERAKGNILERFSAQQFPDLHSELNLSSLELGDSALYFCASSVETVTEYFGPGTRLTVL.

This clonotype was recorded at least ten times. The CDR3 loop is CASRGDTETQYF. In DNA form, the CDR3 reads TGCGCCAGCAGGGGGGATACAGAGACCCAGTACTTC. This chain uses TRBV5-1 with TRBJ2-5; D tentatively fits TRBD1 or TRBD2 (5 bases each). Germline V CDR1 and CDR2: SGHRS, YFSETQ. With 5 bases removed from V and 4 bases from J, the gap between germline ends came to 9 bases. The CDR3 has 12 amino acids. Full variable domain (outside the CDR3, taken from reference TRBV5-1 and TRBJ2-5): KAGVTQTPRYLIKTRGQQVTLSCSPISGHRSVSWYQQTPGQGLQFLFEYFSETQRNKGNFPGRFSGRQFSNSRSEMNVSTLELGDSALYLCASRGDTETQYFGPGTRLLVL.

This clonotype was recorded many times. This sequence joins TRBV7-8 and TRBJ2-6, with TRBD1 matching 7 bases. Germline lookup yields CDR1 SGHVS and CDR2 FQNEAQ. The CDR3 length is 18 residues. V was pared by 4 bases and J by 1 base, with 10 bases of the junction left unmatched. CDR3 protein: CASSSRDSVHSGANVLTF. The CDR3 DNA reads TGTGCCAGCAGCTCCCGGGACAGTGTTCATTCTGGGGCCAACGTCCTGACTTTC.

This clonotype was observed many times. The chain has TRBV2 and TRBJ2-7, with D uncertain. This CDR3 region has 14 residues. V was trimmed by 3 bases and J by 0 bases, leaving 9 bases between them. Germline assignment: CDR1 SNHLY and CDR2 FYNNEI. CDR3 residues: CASSEWVSSYEQYF. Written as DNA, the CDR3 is TGTGCCAGCAGTGAGTGGGTTAGCTCCTACGAGCAGTACTTC.

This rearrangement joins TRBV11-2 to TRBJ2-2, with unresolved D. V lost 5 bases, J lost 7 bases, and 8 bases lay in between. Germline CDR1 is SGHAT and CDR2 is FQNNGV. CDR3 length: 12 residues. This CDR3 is CASSAYGGELFF. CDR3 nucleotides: TGTGCCAGCAGCGCTTATGGCGGGGAGCTGTTTTTT.

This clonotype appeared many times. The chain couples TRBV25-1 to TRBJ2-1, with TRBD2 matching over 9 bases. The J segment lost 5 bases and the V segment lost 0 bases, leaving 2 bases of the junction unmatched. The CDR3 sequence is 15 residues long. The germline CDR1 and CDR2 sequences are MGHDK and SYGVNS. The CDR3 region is CASSEYSGGHNEQFF. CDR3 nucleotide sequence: TGTGCCAGCAGTGAATATAGCGGGGGACACAATGAGCAGTTCTTC.

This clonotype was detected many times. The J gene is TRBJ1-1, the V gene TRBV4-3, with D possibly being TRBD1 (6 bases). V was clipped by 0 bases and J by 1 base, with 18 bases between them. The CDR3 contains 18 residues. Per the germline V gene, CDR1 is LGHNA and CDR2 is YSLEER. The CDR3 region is CASSQEPSRRGENTEAFF. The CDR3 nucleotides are TGCGCCAGCAGCCAAGAGCCAAGTCGCAGGGGTGAGAACACTGAAGCTTTCTTT.

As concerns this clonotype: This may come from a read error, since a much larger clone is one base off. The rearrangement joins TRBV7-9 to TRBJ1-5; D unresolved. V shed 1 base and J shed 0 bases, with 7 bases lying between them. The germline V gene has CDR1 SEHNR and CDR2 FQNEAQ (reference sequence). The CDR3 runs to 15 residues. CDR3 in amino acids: CASSLDQSSNQPQHF. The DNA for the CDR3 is TGTGCCAGCAGCTTAGATCAGTCTAGCAATCAGCCCCAGCATTTT.

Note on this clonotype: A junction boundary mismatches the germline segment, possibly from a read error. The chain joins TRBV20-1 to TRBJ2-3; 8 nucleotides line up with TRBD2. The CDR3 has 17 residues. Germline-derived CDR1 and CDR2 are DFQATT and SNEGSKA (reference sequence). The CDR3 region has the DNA TGCAGTGCTAGAGGGAGGGGGACTAGTTCTTCCACAGATACGCGGTATTTT. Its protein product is CSARGRGTSSSTDTRYF.

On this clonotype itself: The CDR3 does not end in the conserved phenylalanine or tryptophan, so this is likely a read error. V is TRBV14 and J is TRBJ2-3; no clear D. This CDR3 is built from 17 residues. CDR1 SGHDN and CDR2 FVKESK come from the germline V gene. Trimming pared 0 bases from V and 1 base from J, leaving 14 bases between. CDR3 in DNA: TGTGCCAGCAGCCAAGATGGAGTTGCGGCGCGCACAGATACGCAGTATCTT. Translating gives CASSQDGVAARTDTQYL.

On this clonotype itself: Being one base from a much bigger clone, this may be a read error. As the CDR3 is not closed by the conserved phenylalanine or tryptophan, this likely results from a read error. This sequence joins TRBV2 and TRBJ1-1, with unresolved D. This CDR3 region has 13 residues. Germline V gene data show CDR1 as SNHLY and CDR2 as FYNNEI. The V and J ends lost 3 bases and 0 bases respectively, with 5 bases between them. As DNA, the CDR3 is TGTGCCAGCAGTGAGACCCTGAACACTGAAGCTTTCTTA. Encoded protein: CASSETLNTEAFL.

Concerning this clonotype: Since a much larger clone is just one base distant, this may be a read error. The CDR3, as DNA: TGTGCCAGCAGCTTAGGGCCTGCGAGCGGGAGGCCAACAGATACGCCGTATTTT. Translation: CASSLGPASGRPTDTPYF. This chain connects TRBV11-2 to TRBJ2-3; 9 bases align to TRBD2. This CDR3 is built from 18 residues. Per the germline V gene, CDR1 is SGHAT and CDR2 is FQNNGV.

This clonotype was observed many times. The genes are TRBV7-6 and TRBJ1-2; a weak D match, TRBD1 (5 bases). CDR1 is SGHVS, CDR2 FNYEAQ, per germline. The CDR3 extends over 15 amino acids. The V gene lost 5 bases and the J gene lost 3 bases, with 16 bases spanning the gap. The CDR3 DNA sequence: TGTGCCAGCAGCCAAATAAACGGGGGGTACTATGGCTACACCTTC. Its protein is CASSQINGGYYGYTF.

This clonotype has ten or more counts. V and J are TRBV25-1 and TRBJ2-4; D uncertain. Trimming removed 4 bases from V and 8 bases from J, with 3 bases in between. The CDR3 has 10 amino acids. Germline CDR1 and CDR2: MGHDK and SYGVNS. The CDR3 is CASSVDIQYF. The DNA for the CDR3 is TGTGCCAGCAGTGTAGACATTCAGTACTTC.

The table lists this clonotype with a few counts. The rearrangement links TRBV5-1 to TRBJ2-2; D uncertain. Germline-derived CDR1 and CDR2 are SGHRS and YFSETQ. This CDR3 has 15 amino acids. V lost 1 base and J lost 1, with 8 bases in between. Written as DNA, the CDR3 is TGCGCCAGCAGCTTGTATTCTGAGAACACCGGGGAGCTGTTTTTT. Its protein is CASSLYSENTGELFF.

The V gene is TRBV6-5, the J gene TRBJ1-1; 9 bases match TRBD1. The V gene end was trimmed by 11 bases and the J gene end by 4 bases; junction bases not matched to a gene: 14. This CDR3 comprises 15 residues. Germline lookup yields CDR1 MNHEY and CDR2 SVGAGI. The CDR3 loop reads CAGGTGLGLITEAFF. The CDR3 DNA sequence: TGTGCCGGGGGGACAGGGCTTGGATTGATCACTGAAGCTTTCTTT.

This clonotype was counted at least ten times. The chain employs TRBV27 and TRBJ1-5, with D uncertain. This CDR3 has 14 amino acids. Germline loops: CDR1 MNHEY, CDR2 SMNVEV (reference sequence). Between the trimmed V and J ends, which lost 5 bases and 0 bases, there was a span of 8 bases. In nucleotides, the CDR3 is TGTGCCAGCAGTGCCTTCACTAGCAATCAGCCCCAGCATTTT. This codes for CASSAFTSNQPQHF.

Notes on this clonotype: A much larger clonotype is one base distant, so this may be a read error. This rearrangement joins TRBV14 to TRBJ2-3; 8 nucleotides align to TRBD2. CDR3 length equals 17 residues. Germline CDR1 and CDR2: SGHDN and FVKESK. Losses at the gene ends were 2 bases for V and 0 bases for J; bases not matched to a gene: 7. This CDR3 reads CASSQWPSGFSTDTQYF. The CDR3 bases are TGTGCCAGCAGCCAATGGCCTAGCGGGTTTAGCACAGATACGCAGTATTTT.

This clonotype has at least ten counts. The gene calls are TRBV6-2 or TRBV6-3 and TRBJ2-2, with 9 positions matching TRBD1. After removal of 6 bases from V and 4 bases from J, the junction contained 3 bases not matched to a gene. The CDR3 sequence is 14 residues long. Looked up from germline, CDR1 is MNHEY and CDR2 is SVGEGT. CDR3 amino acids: CASSTGGRTGELFF. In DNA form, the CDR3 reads TGTGCCAGCAGCACAGGGGGCCGCACCGGGGAGCTGTTTTTT.

CDR3 in amino acids: CARPRRGGGEGTEAFF. The CDR3 coding sequence is TGCGCCCGCCCCCGACGGGGGGGAGGGGAAGGCACTGAAGCTTTCTTT. The chain joins TRBV4-1 to TRBJ1-1, with D tentatively TRBD1 (5 bases). The germline V and J ends were trimmed by 11 bases and 4 bases, with 26 bases remaining between them. The CDR3 runs 16 residues. In germline, CDR1 is MGHRA, CDR2 YSYEKL.

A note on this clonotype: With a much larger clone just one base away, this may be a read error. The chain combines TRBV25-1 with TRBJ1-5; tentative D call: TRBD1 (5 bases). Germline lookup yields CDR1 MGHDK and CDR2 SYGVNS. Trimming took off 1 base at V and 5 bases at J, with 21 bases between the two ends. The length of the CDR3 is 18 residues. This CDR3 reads CASSEFSPGTSSHQPQHF. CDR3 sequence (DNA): TGTGCCAGCAGTGAATTTAGCCCCGGGACCTCTTCCCATCAGCCCCAGCATTTT.

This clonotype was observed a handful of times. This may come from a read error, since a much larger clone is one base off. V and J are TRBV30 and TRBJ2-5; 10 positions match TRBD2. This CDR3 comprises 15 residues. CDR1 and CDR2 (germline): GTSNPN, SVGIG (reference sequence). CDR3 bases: TGTGCTCACTCCTATAGCGGGGGGCCGGGAGAGCCCCAGTACTTC. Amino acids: CAHSYSGGPGEPQYF.

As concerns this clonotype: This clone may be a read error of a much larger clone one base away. The CDR3 region is CASRPEWAGLHNEQFF. DNA for the CDR3: TGCGCCAGCAGACCGGAGTGGGCGGGACTCCACAATGAGCAGTTCTTC. This chain links TRBV4-3 with TRBJ2-1; the D gene is possibly TRBD2 (6 bases). This CDR3 is 16 amino acids long. V was cut by 6 bases and J by 5 bases, with 20 bases left in between. Germline CDR1 is LGHNA and CDR2 is YSLEER.

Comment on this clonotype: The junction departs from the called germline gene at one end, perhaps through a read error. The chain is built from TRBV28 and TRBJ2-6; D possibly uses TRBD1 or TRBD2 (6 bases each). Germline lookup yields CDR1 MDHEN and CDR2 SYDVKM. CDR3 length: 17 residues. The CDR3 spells CASSGGPNWPGANVLPF. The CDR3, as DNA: TGTGCCAGCAGTGGGGGGCCGAATTGGCCGGGGGCCAACGTCCTGCCTTTC. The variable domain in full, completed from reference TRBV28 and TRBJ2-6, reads DVKVTQSSRYLVKRTGEKVFLECVQDMDHENMFWYRQDPGLGLRLIYFSYDVKMKEKGDIPEGYSVSREKKERFSLILESASTNQTSMYLCASSGGPNWPGANVLPFGAGSRLTVL.

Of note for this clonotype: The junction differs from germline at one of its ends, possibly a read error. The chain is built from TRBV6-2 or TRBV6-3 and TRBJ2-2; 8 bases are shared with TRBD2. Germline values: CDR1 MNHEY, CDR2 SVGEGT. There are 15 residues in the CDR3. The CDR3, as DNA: TGTGCCCGCAGTTCTAGCGGGTCGAACACCGGGGCGCTGTTTTTT. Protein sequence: CARSSSGSNTGALFF.

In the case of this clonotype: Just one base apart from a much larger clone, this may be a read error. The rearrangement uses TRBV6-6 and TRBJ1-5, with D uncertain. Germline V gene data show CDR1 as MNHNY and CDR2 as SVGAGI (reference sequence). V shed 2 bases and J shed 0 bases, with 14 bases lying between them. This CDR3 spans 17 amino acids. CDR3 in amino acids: CASSYDRRDISNQPQHF. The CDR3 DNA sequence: TGTGCCAGCAGTTACGATCGTAGAGACATTAGCAATCAGCCCCAGCATTTT.

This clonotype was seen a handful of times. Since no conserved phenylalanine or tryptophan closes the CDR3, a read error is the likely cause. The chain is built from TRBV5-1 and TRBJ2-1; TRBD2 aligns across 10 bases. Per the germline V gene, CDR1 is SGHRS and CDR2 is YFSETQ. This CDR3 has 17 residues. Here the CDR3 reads CAGSLGASGGYYNEQFL. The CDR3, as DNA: TGCGCCGGCAGCTTGGGGGCTAGCGGGGGATACTACAATGAGCAGTTCCTC.